Listed below are T cell receptor beta chains from one sample, sequenced in a study of blood T cell repertoires in COVID-19. Repertoires were generated with immunoSEQ multiplex PCR, while TCRdb's copy carries only in-frame clones and drops some. The sample lists approximately 140,000 clones, almost 90% occurring once. Sequencing was carried out using peripheral blood. The source is a man aged 45-65 years with active or convalescent COVID-19. Each CDR3 is given with its conserved first and last residue. D genes are given only for firm matches.

V gene	J gene	D gene	CDR3 protein	CDR3 DNA
TRBV11-3	TRBJ2-1	TRBD2	CASSPQPGLADNEQFF	TGTGCCAGCAGCCCCCAGCCGGGACTAGCGGACAATGAGCAGTTCTTC
TRBV9	TRBJ1-2	-	CASSVEGGGGGYTF	TGTGCCAGCAGCGTAGAAGGGGGTGGAGGCGGCTACACCTTC
TRBV6-2/TRBV6-3	TRBJ2-7	-	CASSPRNEQYF	TGTGCCAGCAGCCCGAGGAACGAGCAGTACTTC
TRBV28	TRBJ2-2	TRBD1	CASSLATGVPNTGELFF	TGTGCCAGCAGTTTAGCCACAGGGGTCCCGAACACCGGGGAGCTGTTTTTT
TRBV5-1	TRBJ2-1	TRBD2	CASSPPTSGATNEQFF	TGCGCCAGCAGCCCCCCGACTAGCGGGGCCACCAATGAGCAGTTCTTC
TRBV7-9	TRBJ1-5	TRBD1	CASSVGQGLPNSNQPQHF	TGTGCCAGCAGCGTAGGACAGGGTTTGCCGAATAGCAATCAGCCCCAGCATTTT
TRBV5-1	TRBJ1-2	-	CASSLETGTAAGGYTF	TGCGCCAGCAGCTTGGAAACCGGGACTGCCGCTGGGGGCTACACCTTC
TRBV7-8	TRBJ2-2	TRBD1	CASSLEGQVFGELFF	TGTGCCAGCAGCTTAGAGGGACAGGTATTCGGGGAGCTGTTTTTT
TRBV25-1	TRBJ2-7	-	CACGAGAYEQYF	TGTGCCTGTGGGGCAGGGGCTTACGAGCAGTACTTC
TRBV19	TRBJ1-5	-	CASSRAGDQPQHF	TGTGCCAGTAGTCGGGCAGGGGATCAGCCCCAGCATTTT
TRBV5-1	TRBJ2-1	TRBD2	CASSLGLAGHEQFF	TGCGCCAGCAGCCTAGGACTAGCGGGCCATGAGCAGTTCTTC
TRBV10-3	TRBJ2-5	-	CAIRGNQGAQYF	TGTGCCATCCGGGGGAACCAGGGGGCCCAGTACTTC
TRBV3-1/TRBV3-2	TRBJ1-6	-	CASSQGHNNSPLHF	TGTGCCAGCAGCCAGGGACACAATAATTCACCCCTCCACTTT
TRBV10-3	TRBJ2-1	TRBD2	CAIRGLAGEGEQFF	TGTGCCATCAGGGGACTAGCGGGAGAGGGTGAGCAGTTCTTC
TRBV7-2	TRBJ2-1	TRBD2	CASSAPSGRANYEQFF	TGTGCCAGCAGCGCCCCATCCGGGAGGGCCAATTATGAGCAGTTCTTC
TRBV5-1	TRBJ1-4	TRBD1	CASSPGTGTNEKLFF	TGCGCCAGCAGCCCGGGGACAGGGACTAATGAAAAACTGTTTTTT
TRBV7-9	TRBJ1-5	TRBD1	CASSGTGGSNQPQHF	TGTGCCAGCAGCGGGACAGGGGGTAGCAATCAGCCCCAGCATTTT
TRBV4-1	TRBJ2-1	TRBD1	CASSQGFFSRDRGNNEQFF	TGCGCCAGCAGCCAAGGCTTCTTTTCCCGGGACAGGGGTAACAATGAGCAGTTCTTC
TRBV6-5	TRBJ2-1	-	CASSYETSSYNEQFF	TGTGCCAGCAGTTACGAGACTAGCTCCTACAATGAGCAGTTCTTC
TRBV29-1	TRBJ2-1	-	CSVEVRTSSPYNEQFF	TGCAGCGTTGAAGTGAGGACTTCTAGCCCCTACAATGAGCAGTTCTTC
TRBV5-4	TRBJ2-1	TRBD2	CASRRGLAGVDEQFF	TGTGCCAGCAGGAGGGGACTAGCGGGAGTAGATGAGCAGTTCTTC
TRBV7-9	TRBJ2-1	TRBD2	CASSLRATVLADNEQFF	TGTGCCAGCAGCTTAAGGGCCACAGTCCTAGCGGACAATGAGCAGTTCTTC
TRBV28	TRBJ2-5	-	CASSFPDIGAKTQYF	TGTGCCAGCAGTTTCCCGGACATAGGGGCAAAGACCCAGTACTTC
TRBV4-1	TRBJ2-2	TRBD1	CASSRIGRDSTGELFF	TGCGCCAGCAGCCGGATAGGCCGGGACAGCACCGGGGAGCTGTTTTTT
TRBV5-1	TRBJ2-3	TRBD2	CASSLGSGATDTQYF	TGCGCCAGCAGCTTGGGTAGCGGGGCCACAGATACGCAGTATTTT